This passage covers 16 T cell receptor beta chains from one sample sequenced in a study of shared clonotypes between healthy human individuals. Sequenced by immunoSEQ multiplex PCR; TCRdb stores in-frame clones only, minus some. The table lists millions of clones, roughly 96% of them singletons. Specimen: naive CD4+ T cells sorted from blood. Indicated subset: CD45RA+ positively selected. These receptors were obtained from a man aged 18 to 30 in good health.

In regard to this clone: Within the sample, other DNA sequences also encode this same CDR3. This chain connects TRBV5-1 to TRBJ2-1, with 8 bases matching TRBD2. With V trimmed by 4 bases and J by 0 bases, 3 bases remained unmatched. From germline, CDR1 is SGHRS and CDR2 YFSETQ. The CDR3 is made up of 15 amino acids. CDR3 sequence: CASSGSGSSYNEQFF. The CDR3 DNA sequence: TGCGCCAGCAGCGGGAGCGGGAGCTCCTACAATGAGCAGTTCTTC.

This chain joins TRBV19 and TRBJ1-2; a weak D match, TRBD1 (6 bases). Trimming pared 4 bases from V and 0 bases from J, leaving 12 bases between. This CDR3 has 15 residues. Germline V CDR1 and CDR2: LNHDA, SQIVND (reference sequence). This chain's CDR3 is CASSTDDRSNYGYTF. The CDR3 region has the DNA TGTGCCAGTAGTACCGACGACAGGTCTAACTATGGCTACACCTTC.

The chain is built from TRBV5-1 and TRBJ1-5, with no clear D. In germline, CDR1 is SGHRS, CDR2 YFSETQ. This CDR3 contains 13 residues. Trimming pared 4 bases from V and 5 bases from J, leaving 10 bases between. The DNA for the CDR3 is TGCGCCAGCAGCCCGCTCCCATATCAGCCCCAGCATTTT. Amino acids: CASSPLPYQPQHF.

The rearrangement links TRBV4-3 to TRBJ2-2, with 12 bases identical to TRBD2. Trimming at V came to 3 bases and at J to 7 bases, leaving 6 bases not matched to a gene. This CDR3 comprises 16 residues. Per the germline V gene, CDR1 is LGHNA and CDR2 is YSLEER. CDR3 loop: CASSQALAGGIGELFF. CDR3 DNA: TGCGCCAGCAGCCAGGCACTAGCGGGAGGTATCGGGGAGCTGTTTTTT.

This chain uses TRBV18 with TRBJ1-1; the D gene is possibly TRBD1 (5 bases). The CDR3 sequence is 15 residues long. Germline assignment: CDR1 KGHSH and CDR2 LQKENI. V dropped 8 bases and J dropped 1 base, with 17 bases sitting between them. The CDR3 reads CASPARAGRNTEAFF. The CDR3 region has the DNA TGTGCCAGCCCCGCCCGGGCAGGGCGGAACACTGAAGCTTTCTTT.

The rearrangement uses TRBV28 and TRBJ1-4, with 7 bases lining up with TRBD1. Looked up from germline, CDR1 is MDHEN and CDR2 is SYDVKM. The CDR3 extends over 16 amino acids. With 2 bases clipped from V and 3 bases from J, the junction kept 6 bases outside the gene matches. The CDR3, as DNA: TGTGCCAGCAGTTTACTACAGGGGTCAGCTAATGAAAAACTGTTTTTT. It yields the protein CASSLLQGSANEKLFF.

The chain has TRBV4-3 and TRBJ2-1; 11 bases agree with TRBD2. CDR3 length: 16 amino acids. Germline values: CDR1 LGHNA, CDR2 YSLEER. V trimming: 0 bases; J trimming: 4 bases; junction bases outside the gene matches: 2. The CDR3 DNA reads TGCGCCAGCAGCCAAGAGGGACTAGCGGTTTACAATGAGCAGTTCTTC. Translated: CASSQEGLAVYNEQFF.

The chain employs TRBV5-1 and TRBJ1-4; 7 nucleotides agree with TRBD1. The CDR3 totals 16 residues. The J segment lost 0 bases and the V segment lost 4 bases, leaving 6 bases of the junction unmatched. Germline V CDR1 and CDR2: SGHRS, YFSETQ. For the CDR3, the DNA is TGCGCCAGCAGCCTTGGGACAGTCCCAACTAATGAAAAACTGTTTTTT. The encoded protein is CASSLGTVPTNEKLFF.

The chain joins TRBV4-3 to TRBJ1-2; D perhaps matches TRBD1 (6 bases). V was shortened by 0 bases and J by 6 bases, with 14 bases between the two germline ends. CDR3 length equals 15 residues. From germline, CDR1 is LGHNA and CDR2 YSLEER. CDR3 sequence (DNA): TGCGCCAGCAGCCAAGAAAGGGGGGCGTTGGATGGCTACACCTTC. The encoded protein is CASSQERGALDGYTF.

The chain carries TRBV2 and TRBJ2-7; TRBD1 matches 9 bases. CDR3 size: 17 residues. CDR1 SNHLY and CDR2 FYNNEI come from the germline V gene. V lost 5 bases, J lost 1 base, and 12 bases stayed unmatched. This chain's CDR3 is CASSFYRDRERSYEQYF. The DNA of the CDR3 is TGTGCCAGCAGTTTTTACCGGGACAGGGAAAGGTCCTACGAGCAGTACTTC.

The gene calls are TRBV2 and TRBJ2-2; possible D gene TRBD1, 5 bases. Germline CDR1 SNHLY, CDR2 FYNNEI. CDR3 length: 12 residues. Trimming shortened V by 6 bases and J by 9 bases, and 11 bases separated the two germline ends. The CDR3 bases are TGTGCCAGCAGAGTCTCAGGGAGGGAGCTGTTTTTT. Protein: CASRVSGRELFF.

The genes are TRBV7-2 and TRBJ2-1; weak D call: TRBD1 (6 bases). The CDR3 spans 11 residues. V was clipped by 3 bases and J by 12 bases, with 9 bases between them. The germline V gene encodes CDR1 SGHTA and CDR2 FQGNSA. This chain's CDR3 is CASSFLGGQFF. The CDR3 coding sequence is TGTGCCAGCAGCTTTCTAGGGGGGCAGTTCTTC.

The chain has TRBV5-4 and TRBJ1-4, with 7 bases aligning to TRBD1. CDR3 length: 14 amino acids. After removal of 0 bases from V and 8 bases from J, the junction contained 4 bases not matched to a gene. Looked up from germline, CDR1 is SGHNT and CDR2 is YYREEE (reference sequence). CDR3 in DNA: TGTGCCAGCAGCTTGGACAGGGGCGCAGAAAAACTGTTTTTT. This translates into CASSLDRGAEKLFF.

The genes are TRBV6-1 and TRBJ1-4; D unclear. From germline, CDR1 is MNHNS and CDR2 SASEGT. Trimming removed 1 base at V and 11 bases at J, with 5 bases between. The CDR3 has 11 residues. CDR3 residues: CASSEVQKLFF. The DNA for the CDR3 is TGTGCCAGCAGTGAAGTACAGAAACTGTTTTTT.

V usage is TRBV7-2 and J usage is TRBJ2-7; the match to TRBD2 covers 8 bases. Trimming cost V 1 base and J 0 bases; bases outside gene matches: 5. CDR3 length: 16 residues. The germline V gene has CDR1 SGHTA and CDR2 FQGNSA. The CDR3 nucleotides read TGTGCCAGCAGCTTAGTAGGCGGGGGGTTCTCCTACGAGCAGTACTTC. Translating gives CASSLVGGGFSYEQYF. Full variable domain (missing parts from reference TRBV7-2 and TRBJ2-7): GAGVSQSPSNKVTEKGKDVELRCDPISGHTALYWYRQSLGQGLEFLIYFQGNSAPDKSGLPSDRFSAERTGGSVSTLTIQRTQQEDSAVYLCASSLVGGGFSYEQYFGPGTRLTVT.

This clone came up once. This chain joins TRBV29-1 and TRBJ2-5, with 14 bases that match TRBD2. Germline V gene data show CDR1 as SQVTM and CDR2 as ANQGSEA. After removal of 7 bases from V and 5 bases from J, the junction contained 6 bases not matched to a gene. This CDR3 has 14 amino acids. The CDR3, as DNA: TGCAGCGCCAAGGGACTAGCGGGGGCGGAGACCCAGTACTTC. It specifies CSAKGLAGAETQYF.